This T cell receptor beta chain was identified during a study of cytomegalovirus exposure and HLA in healthy donors. Regarding this clone: What it binds is not known.

The germline V gene has CDR1 SGHRS and CDR2 YFSETQ. J was trimmed by 1 base and V by 6 bases; bases with no gene match: 9. CDR3 size: 15 residues. Study-wide findings and caveats: In a later analysis, specific HLA alleles were associated with over 15,000 TCR beta sequences at a 0.05 false discovery rate. Most TCR beta V segments were productive about 90% or about 30% of the time in an earlier analysis. In a later analysis, TCR beta V- and J-gene trimming was associated with a missense DCLRE1C variant. Looking again later, the authors saw that most CMV-associated TCR beta chains seemed HLA-restricted.

This PCR relied on a set of 60 Vbeta primers and 13 Jbeta primers. Data came from immunoSEQ multiplex PCR; TCRdb stores just in-frame clones and leaves some out. The sample has tens of thousands of clones, around 80% seen once. The chain carries TRBV5-1 and TRBJ1-1; TRBD1 matches at 7 bases. Sequenced input: PBMCs. The receptor was derived from a woman under 40 in good health and CMV-seronegative. CDR3 bases: TGCGCCAGCACACCACGACAGGGTCAGAACACTGAAGCTTTCTTT. It specifies CASTPRQGQNTEAFF.